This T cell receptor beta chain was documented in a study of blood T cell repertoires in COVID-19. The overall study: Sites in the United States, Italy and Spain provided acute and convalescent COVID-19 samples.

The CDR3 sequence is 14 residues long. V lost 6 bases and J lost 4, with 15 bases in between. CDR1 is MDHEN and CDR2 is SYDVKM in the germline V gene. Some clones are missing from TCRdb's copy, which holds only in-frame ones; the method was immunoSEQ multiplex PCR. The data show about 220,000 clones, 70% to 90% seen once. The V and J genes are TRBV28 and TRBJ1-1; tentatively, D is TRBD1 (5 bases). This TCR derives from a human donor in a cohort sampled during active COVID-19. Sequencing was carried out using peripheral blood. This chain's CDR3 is CASRTGQYGTEAFF. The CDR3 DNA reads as TGTGCCAGCAGAACAGGACAATACGGCACTGAAGCTTTCTTT.